These T cell receptor beta chains were read from a single sample in a study of T cells in Graves' hyperthyroidism and ophthalmopathy. TCRdb passed the multiplex PCR reads through MiXCR, listing each CDR3 protein once. The sample has 530,000 or so distinct CDR3 sequences; under 20% are singletons. Sequencing used blood. These receptor sequences come from a young woman with Graves' ophthalmopathy. Both conserved end residues are part of each CDR3. The D gene is left open where the match is weak. Expanded clones get a size class; other rows say once, few or many, or leave the size out.

CDR3nt: TGTGCCTGGGGGCGCCGGGACAGGGGGACTGAAGCTTTCTTT; CDR3aa: CAWGRRDRGTEAFF; d_gene: TRBD1; abundance: many; j_gene: TRBJ1-1; v_gene: TRBV30
CDR3nt: TGTGCCAGCCTATCACAGGGGGACACTGAAGCTTTCTTT; CDR3aa: CASLSQGDTEAFF; d_gene: TRBD1; abundance: NA; j_gene: TRBJ1-1; v_gene: TRBV5-4
CDR3nt: TGTGCCTGGAGGCGGCCAGGTGATCAGCCCCAGCATTTT; CDR3aa: CAWRRPGDQPQHF; d_gene: NA; abundance: few; j_gene: TRBJ1-5; v_gene: TRBV30
CDR3nt: TGCAGTGCTAGTTACGGGAGGGCCTACGAGCAGTACTTC; CDR3aa: CSASYGRAYEQYF; d_gene: TRBD2; abundance: few; j_gene: TRBJ2-7; v_gene: TRBV20-1
CDR3nt: TGCAGCGGTGACCCCCGCGGACACCCCACAGATACGCAGTATTTT; CDR3aa: CSGDPRGHPTDTQYF; d_gene: NA; abundance: NA; j_gene: TRBJ2-3; v_gene: TRBV29-1
CDR3nt: TGTGCCAGCAGTGCCCTGTGGGGGAACACTGAAGCTTTCTTT; CDR3aa: CASSALWGNTEAFF; d_gene: NA; abundance: NA; j_gene: TRBJ1-1; v_gene: TRBV25-1
CDR3nt: TGTGCCAGAGACAGGGGATCGGGCGAGCAGTACTTC; CDR3aa: CARDRGSGEQYF; d_gene: TRBD1; abundance: few; j_gene: TRBJ2-7; v_gene: TRBV19
CDR3nt: TGTGCCAGCAGCTTAGAGGGGACTAGCGGAGATACGCAGTATTTT; CDR3aa: CASSLEGTSGDTQYF; d_gene: TRBD2; abundance: many; j_gene: TRBJ2-3; v_gene: TRBV7-9
CDR3nt: TGCAGTGCTAGACGGCTTGGGGAAAAACTGTTTTTT; CDR3aa: CSARRLGEKLFF; d_gene: NA; abundance: many; j_gene: TRBJ1-4; v_gene: TRBV20-1
CDR3nt: TGTGCCAGCAGCCCCTGGCAGAACACTGAAGCTTTCTTT; CDR3aa: CASSPWQNTEAFF; d_gene: NA; abundance: few; j_gene: TRBJ1-1; v_gene: TRBV6-1
CDR3nt: TGTGCCAGCAGTGAATACCCAGACACCTACGAGCAGTACTTC; CDR3aa: CASSEYPDTYEQYF; d_gene: NA; abundance: many; j_gene: TRBJ2-7; v_gene: TRBV9
CDR3nt: TGTGCCAGCATGGGTCTAAACACTGAAGCTTTCTTT; CDR3aa: CASMGLNTEAFF; d_gene: NA; abundance: many; j_gene: TRBJ1-1; v_gene: TRBV5-5
CDR3nt: TGCAGTGCTAGAGAGGAGGGACTTCGAGCGCAACGGGGTTACAATGAGCAGTTCTTC; CDR3aa: CSAREEGLRAQRGYNEQFF; d_gene: NA; abundance: many; j_gene: TRBJ2-1; v_gene: TRBV20-1
CDR3nt: TGTGCCATCAGTCGGATACTGAACCCGGGACAGGGAGGCGAGCAGTACTTC; CDR3aa: CAISRILNPGQGGEQYF; d_gene: TRBD1; abundance: NA; j_gene: TRBJ2-7; v_gene: TRBV10-3
CDR3nt: TGCAGTGCAGGGCCGGGACAGGGGCTTAACGGGGAGCTGTTTTTT; CDR3aa: CSAGPGQGLNGELFF; d_gene: TRBD1; abundance: many; j_gene: TRBJ2-2; v_gene: TRBV20-1
CDR3nt: TGTGCCAGCAGCCAAGACGGGGCCTTCCAAGAGACCCAGTACTTC; CDR3aa: CASSQDGAFQETQYF; d_gene: NA; abundance: many; j_gene: TRBJ2-5; v_gene: TRBV3-1
CDR3nt: TGTGCCAGCAGCTTAGACAGGGACGCTTTCTTT; CDR3aa: CASSLDRDAFF; d_gene: NA; abundance: NA; j_gene: TRBJ1-1; v_gene: TRBV7-9
CDR3nt: TGTGCCAGCAGCTTAGTTGGGGTTAAGTCTGGTGAAAAACTGTTTTTT; CDR3aa: CASSLVGVKSGEKLFF; d_gene: NA; abundance: few; j_gene: TRBJ1-4; v_gene: TRBV11-2
CDR3nt: TGTGCCAGCAGCTTAGTAGCGGGAGCTTCCCTCCACGAGCAGTACTTC; CDR3aa: CASSLVAGASLHEQYF; d_gene: TRBD2; abundance: NA; j_gene: TRBJ2-7; v_gene: TRBV7-9
CDR3nt: TGTGCCAGCAGTGAAGTCGAGGAGACCCAGTACTTC; CDR3aa: CASSEVEETQYF; d_gene: NA; abundance: NA; j_gene: TRBJ2-5; v_gene: TRBV6-1
CDR3nt: TGTGCCAGCAGTTATAGCCAGGGGAGGACCGGGGAGCTGTTTTTT; CDR3aa: CASSYSQGRTGELFF; d_gene: NA; abundance: few; j_gene: TRBJ2-2; v_gene: TRBV6-1
CDR3nt: TGCAGTGCTTCCGGGACAGCCATCACCGTCACAGATACGCAGTATTTT; CDR3aa: CSASGTAITVTDTQYF; d_gene: TRBD1; abundance: many; j_gene: TRBJ2-3; v_gene: TRBV20-1
CDR3nt: TGTGCCAGCAGCTTAGTTAGTCTAGCCGTCAATGAGCAGTTCTTC; CDR3aa: CASSLVSLAVNEQFF; d_gene: NA; abundance: many; j_gene: TRBJ2-1; v_gene: TRBV11-2
CDR3nt: TGTGCCAGCAGCCCCGTAAGCGAGCGGGGAGATACGCAGTATTTT; CDR3aa: CASSPVSERGDTQYF; d_gene: TRBD2; abundance: NA; j_gene: TRBJ2-3; v_gene: TRBV7-9
CDR3nt: TGTGCCACGCCCCTGGACTACGAGCAGTACTTC; CDR3aa: CATPLDYEQYF; d_gene: NA; abundance: many; j_gene: TRBJ2-7; v_gene: TRBV24-1
CDR3nt: TGCAGTGCTAAGGATAACAGGGGTGGCTACGAGCAGTACTTC; CDR3aa: CSAKDNRGGYEQYF; d_gene: TRBD1; abundance: NA; j_gene: TRBJ2-7; v_gene: TRBV20-1
CDR3nt: TGTGCCAGTAGTATAGCCCCGGGCTACACTGAAGCTTTCTTT; CDR3aa: CASSIAPGYTEAFF; d_gene: NA; abundance: few; j_gene: TRBJ1-1; v_gene: TRBV19
CDR3nt: TGCAGTCAACTAGCGGGGGAGTCCTACGAGCAGTACTTC; CDR3aa: CSQLAGESYEQYF; d_gene: TRBD2; abundance: few; j_gene: TRBJ2-7; v_gene: TRBV20-1
CDR3nt: TGTGCCAGCAGCCCCCCCGGGACCCCCAGCTCCTACAATGAGCAGTTCTTC; CDR3aa: CASSPPGTPSSYNEQFF; d_gene: NA; abundance: NA; j_gene: TRBJ2-1; v_gene: TRBV7-9
CDR3nt: TGCGCCAGCAGTCGGGTAACCGGTAAAACCTACAATGAGCAGTTCTTC; CDR3aa: CASSRVTGKTYNEQFF; d_gene: NA; abundance: many; j_gene: TRBJ2-1; v_gene: TRBV5-1
CDR3nt: TGTGCCAGCAGCTTCCACGATCGGAGCGGCGAGCAGTACTTC; CDR3aa: CASSFHDRSGEQYF; d_gene: NA; abundance: many; j_gene: TRBJ2-7; v_gene: TRBV7-2
CDR3nt: TGTGCCAGCAGCTGGACTAGCAACAATGAGCAGTTCTTC; CDR3aa: CASSWTSNNEQFF; d_gene: TRBD2; abundance: many; j_gene: TRBJ2-1; v_gene: TRBV7-2
CDR3nt: TGTGCCAGCAGCGTAGCGAGTACCTACGAGCAGTACTTC; CDR3aa: CASSVASTYEQYF; d_gene: NA; abundance: many; j_gene: TRBJ2-7; v_gene: TRBV6-1
CDR3nt: TGTGTAATAACCGATCCGGGACTAGGAGGTGAGCAGTTCTTC; CDR3aa: CVITDPGLGGEQFF; d_gene: TRBD2; abundance: once; j_gene: TRBJ2-1; v_gene: TRBV28